The sequence of this TCR beta chain was determined in a study of shared clonotypes between healthy human individuals. The CDR3 covers 14 residues. Germline V lookup: CDR1 SGHVS, CDR2 FNYEAQ. V lost 8 bases to trimming and J lost 4 bases; unmatched junction nucleotides: 5. Some clones are missing from TCRdb's copy, which holds only in-frame ones; the method was immunoSEQ multiplex PCR. Here the sample spans about a million clones, 60% to 80% being singletons. What was sequenced was memory CD4+ T cells from PBMCs. Stated subset: CD45RA-negative fraction. The clonotype comes from a man between 18 and 35 years old in good health. Some clones in this sample may be carry-over from other donors' samples. The chain employs TRBV7-6 and TRBJ1-6; 7 positions agree with TRBD1. CDR3 protein: CASSGGRYNSPLHF. The CDR3 bases are TGTGCCAGCTCAGGGGGGAGGTATAATTCACCCCTCCACTTT.